Listed here is a single TCR beta chain. Here immunoSEQ multiplex PCR was the method, and the copy in TCRdb shows in-frame clones only, minus some. The table includes approximately 300,000 clones, roughly 90% detected once. This specimen belongs to a study of blood T cell repertoires in COVID-19. About the study: COVID-19 samples collected from the United States, Italy and Spain covered acute and convalescent phases.

J lost 4 bases, V lost 5 bases, and 8 bases had no gene match. The length of the CDR3 is 16 residues. CDR1 and CDR2 from the germline V gene are MNHEY and SMNVEV (reference sequence). Sequencing was done on a sample of PBMCs or T cells enriched from blood (not recorded which). The receptor was derived from a young woman who had recovered from COVID-19. The V call is TRBV27, the J call TRBJ1-2; TRBD1 agrees at 12 bases. CDR3 nucleotide sequence: TGTGCCAGCAGTATGGGACAGGGGGCTCTCGGCTATGGCTACACCTTC. This codes for CASSMGQGALGYGYTF.